The TCR beta chain under discussion was sequenced for a study of CD8+ T cells in alopecia areata. Treatment meaning: oral pan-JAK inhibitor, 5-10 mg twice daily. The sequencing template was cDNA reverse transcribed from extracted RNA. The repertoire was sequenced with immunoSEQ multiplex PCR; TCRdb's copy has only in-frame clones and lacks some. The profile shows a few hundred thousand clones, under 40% of them singletons. V dropped 6 bases and J dropped 3 bases, with 16 bases sitting between them. In germline, CDR1 is SNHLY, CDR2 FYNNEI. CDR3 length: 15 amino acids. Source: CD4+ T cells sorted from blood, taken around week 34, from a patient treated with tofacitinib. The genes are TRBV2 and TRBJ2-3; possible D gene TRBD1, 6 bases. The TCR sequence derives from a human donor with alopecia areata. CDR3 in amino acids: CASSDDRSQTDTQYF. CDR3 nucleotides: TGTGCCAGCAGCGACGACAGGAGTCAGACAGATACGCAGTATTTT.